The text below deals with one T cell receptor beta chain. This record belongs to a study of T cell changes during pregnancy in multiple sclerosis. The CDR3 runs 12 residues. Per the germline V gene, CDR1 is MDHEN and CDR2 is SYDVKM. J lost 5 bases, V lost 11 bases, and 7 bases had no gene match. The table came from immunoSEQ multiplex PCR; TCRdb's copy has only in-frame clones and leaves some out. The data contain about 68,000 clones, 90% to 95% of them singletons. V is TRBV28 and J is TRBJ2-7; the match to TRBD1 covers 9 bases. The receptor was isolated from a female donor in good health, enrolled as a control in a pregnancy study. The specimen comprised peripheral blood, sampled in the second trimester of pregnancy. CDR3: CAAGDRVHEQYF. In DNA, the CDR3 is TGTGCCGCTGGGGACAGGGTCCACGAGCAGTACTTC.